One T cell receptor beta chain is described in this entry. Trimming removed 0 bases from V and 4 bases from J, with 10 bases in between. This CDR3 region has 13 residues. The germline V gene encodes CDR1 SQVTM and CDR2 ANQGSEA. The data stem from a study of blood T cell repertoires in COVID-19. Overall study: The United States, Italy and Spain supplied acute and convalescent COVID-19 samples.

In the study's own analysis: It was from reference gene primer amplification that nucleated cell counts were estimated. Sequenced by immunoSEQ multiplex PCR; TCRdb stores in-frame clones only, minus some. Clone size and V and J calls were adopted from that table, with D and trimming inferred from the DNA. The sample contains almost 85,000 clones, about 89% of which appear only once. J is TRBJ2-7 and V is TRBV29-1; TRBD1 is a possible D gene (6 bases). This receptor was obtained from a woman aged 45-65 years with acute COVID-19. Specimen: PBMCs or T cells enriched from blood (not recorded which). Here the CDR3 reads CSVEETGPYEQYF. In DNA, the CDR3 is TGCAGCGTTGAAGAAACAGGGCCGTACGAGCAGTACTTC.